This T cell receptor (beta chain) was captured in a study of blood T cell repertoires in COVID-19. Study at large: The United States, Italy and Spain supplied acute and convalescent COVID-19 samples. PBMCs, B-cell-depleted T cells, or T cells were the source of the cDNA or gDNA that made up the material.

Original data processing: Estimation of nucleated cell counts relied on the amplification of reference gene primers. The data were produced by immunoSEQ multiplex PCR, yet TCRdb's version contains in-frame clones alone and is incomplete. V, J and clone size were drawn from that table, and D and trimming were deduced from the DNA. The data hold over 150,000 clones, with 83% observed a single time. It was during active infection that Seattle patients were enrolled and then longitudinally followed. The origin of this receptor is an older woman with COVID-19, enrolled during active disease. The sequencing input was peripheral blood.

CDR3 region: CASRASGAGANVLTF. CDR3 nucleotides: TGTGCCAGCAGGGCCTCAGGGGCTGGGGCCAACGTCCTGACTTTC. The chain is built from TRBV27 and TRBJ2-6; D might be TRBD1 (6 bases). Germline CDR1 is MNHEY and CDR2 is SMNVEV (reference sequence). V was cut by 6 bases and J by 2 bases, with 11 bases left in between. This CDR3 comprises 15 residues.